This entry describes one TCR beta chain. The antigen remains unidentified. The sequenced fragment ends 3 residues before the CDR3 boundary, so the rest is inferred from the germline J gene. CDR1 SGHVS and CDR2 FQNEAQ come from the germline V gene. The CDR3 runs to 17 residues. Between the trimmed V and J ends, which lost 2 bases and 1 base, there was a span of 14 bases. This specimen belongs to a study of T cells in women clearing cervical HPV infection. On the study more broadly: Women with histologically confirmed HPV16-related CIN3 or worse, 2 with invasive cancer, served as cases. Case blood was drawn a median about 160 days after lesion detection. General observations from the study: Effector/memory and HPV-specific T cells were not isolated, and association timing is unknown.

TCR beta CDR3 amplified by multiplex PCR from roughly 1,300 ng genomic DNA. The data were produced by immunoSEQ multiplex PCR, yet TCRdb's version contains in-frame clones alone and is incomplete. The sample data list about 18,000 clones. Sequencing input: blood buffy coat. The genes are TRBV7-8 and TRBJ2-2; D might be TRBD1 (5 bases). This clonotype was sampled from a woman aged 18 to 75 with a cervical HPV16 infection that either progressed to CIN3+ or cleared (not recorded which). CDR3 DNA, as far as it was read: TGTGCCAGCAGCTTAAGTCCGGCAGGGCGGAACACCGGGGAG. It translates to CASSLSPAGRNTGE. The whole CDR3 protein reads CASSLSPAGRNTGELFF.